The clone carrying this T cell receptor (beta chain) appeared a few times. Antigen specificity is unknown. General study results and limits: The TCR gene usage of tumor memory CD4+ T cells clustered together with blood and lymph node memory CD4+ cells and with lymph node naive CD4+ cells. Greatest tumor Treg TCR overlap was with tumor naive CD4+ cells.

CDR3 length: 14 residues. The germline V gene encodes CDR1 MGHRA and CDR2 YSYEKL. V lost 5 bases and J lost 5, with 15 bases in between. Semi-nested PCR with Nested Universal Primer A followed constant-region reverse priming of full-length variable regions. TCRdb processed the 5' RACE reads anew with MiXCR; each CDR3 protein has one entry. Among fewer than 65,000 distinct CDR3 sequences, around 30% were seen once, and the ten largest hold roughly 2%. Purified naive CD4+ T cells were depleted of CD25+ Tregs. The receptor was derived from a female donor with breast cancer. The chain combines TRBV4-1 with TRBJ1-1; possibly TRBD1 for D (5 bases). Sequenced: tumor-infiltrating naive CD4+ T cells sorted from the breast tumor. The sample's subset: naive CD4+ T cells, CD4+CD45RA+CD25-. The CDR3 region has the DNA TGCGCCAGCAGCTACCCAGGGAGGAGTACTGAAGCTTTCTTT. It yields the protein CASSYPGRSTEAFF.